The clone carrying this TCR beta chain has just one count. These data come from a study of blood T cell repertoires in COVID-19. About the study: Both acute and convalescent COVID-19 samples were obtained from the United States, Italy and Spain. From T cells, B-cell-depleted T cells, or PBMCs came the material, which was cDNA or gDNA.

CDR3 size: 15 residues. Germline assignment: CDR1 LNHDA and CDR2 SQIVND (reference sequence). V was pared by 5 bases and J by 8 bases, with 12 bases of the junction left unmatched. Under the authors' procedure: Amplified reference gene primers provided the basis for estimating nucleated cell counts. The data were produced by immunoSEQ multiplex PCR, yet TCRdb's version contains in-frame clones alone and is incomplete. The DNA was the basis for D and trimming; V, J and clone size are from that table. This table holds 75,000 to 95,000 clones, 87% found once. Material for sequencing was peripheral blood. This TCR was sampled from a human donor in a cohort sampled during active COVID-19. The chain uses TRBV19 and TRBJ1-2; TRBD1 matches 9 bases. In nucleotides, the CDR3 is TGTGCCAGTAGTTCCCTGGACAGGGGAGTAGGCGGCTACACCTTC. Protein: CASSSLDRGVGGYTF.